A single sample gave rise to the 31 T cell receptor beta chains below, sequenced in a study of blood T cells in healthy people across ages. A J-beta primer mix and a sample-barcoded 5' primer were used in a second PCR of about 7 to 12 cycles. TCRdb passed the 5' RACE reads through MiXCR, listing each CDR3 protein once. The profile shows about 650,000 distinct CDR3 sequences, 32% of them singletons. The sequenced material came from blood. Receptors were obtained from a woman older than 75 in good health.

This clonotype was seen ten or more times. CDR3 bases: TGTGCCTGGTCGACAGGGGGGGCCTTCCAAGAGACCCAGTACTTC. It codes for CAWSTGGAFQETQYF. The rearrangement joins TRBV30 to TRBJ2-5; 9 bases fit TRBD1. Losses at the gene ends were 5 bases for V and 1 base for J; bases not matched to a gene: 8. Germline V gives CDR1 GTSNPN, CDR2 SVGIG (reference sequence). This CDR3 spans 15 amino acids.

This clonotype occurred many times. The V gene is TRBV29-1, the J gene TRBJ2-5; tentatively, D is TRBD2 (7 bases). CDR1 is SQVTM, CDR2 ANQGSEA, per germline. The CDR3 is made up of 13 amino acids. Between the trimmed V and J ends, which lost 4 bases and 1 base, there was a span of 10 bases. The CDR3, as DNA: TGCAGCGTTGGGGGGGGGCCCCAAGAGACCCAGTACTTC. Amino acid sequence: CSVGGGPQETQYF.

This clonotype was counted many times. Written as DNA, the CDR3 is TGTGCCACCAGCAGAGAGTACGCGGGTGAAGAGCAGTACTTC. This encodes CATSREYAGEEQYF. The J gene is TRBJ2-7, the V gene TRBV15, with D perhaps TRBD2 (5 bases). The CDR3 contains 14 residues. From germline, CDR1 is LNHNV and CDR2 YYDKDF (reference sequence). The ends were cut back, 0 bases at V and 7 bases at J, with 13 bases in the middle.

The J gene is TRBJ2-3, the V gene TRBV5-1; 7 bases match TRBD2. V shed 4 bases and J 6 bases; nucleotides not matched to a gene: 11. CDR3 size: 15 residues. Per the germline V gene, CDR1 is SGHRS and CDR2 is YFSETQ. The CDR3, as DNA: TGCGCCAGCAGCCTGGGAGGGGCTCCCGGCGATACGCAGTATTTT. Its translation: CASSLGGAPGDTQYF.

This clonotype was recorded many times. V usage is TRBV12-3 or TRBV12-4 and J usage is TRBJ2-1; maybe TRBD1 (6 bases). The CDR3 runs to 17 residues. V dropped 5 bases and J dropped 4 bases, with 21 bases sitting between them. CDR3 protein: CASSLHIHRDQYNEQFF. The CDR3 region has the DNA TGTGCCAGCAGTCTCCATATACACAGGGACCAATACAATGAGCAGTTCTTC.

A few counts support this clonotype. The junction differs from germline at one of its ends, possibly a read error. This chain joins TRBV5-1 and TRBJ2-2, with a tentative D call TRBD2 (5 bases). This CDR3 comprises 15 residues. Germline CDR1 and CDR2: SGHRS and YFSETQ. The CDR3 DNA is TGCGCCAGCAGCTTGACAGTCGCGAACACCGGGGAGCGGTTTTTT. Its translation: CASSLTVANTGERFF.

This clonotype was seen many times. This chain uses TRBV30 with TRBJ2-6; 11 bases match TRBD1. The trim removed 3 bases at V and 2 bases at J, leaving 0 bases unmatched. The CDR3 has 15 amino acids. CDR1 is GTSNPN, CDR2 SVGIG, per germline (reference sequence). DNA for the CDR3: TGTGCCTGGAGGGACAGGGGGCCTGGGGCCAACGTCCTGACTTTC. This translates into CAWRDRGPGANVLTF.

Remarks on this clonotype: A single base separates this from a much larger clone, so it may be a read error. V and J are TRBV6-1 and TRBJ2-1; 7 nucleotides agree with TRBD1. The J call is uncertain, as TRBJ2-7 better fits the DNA end. Germline-derived CDR1 and CDR2 are MNHNS and SASEGT. The CDR3 is made up of 15 amino acids. The CDR3 loop reads CASSENRGPYNEQYF. Written as DNA, the CDR3 is TGTGCCAGCAGTGAGAACAGGGGTCCCTACAATGAGCAGTACTTC.

This clonotype was counted between two and nine times. V usage is TRBV7-2 and J usage is TRBJ2-7; TRBD2 agrees at 8 bases. The CDR3 totals 16 residues. CDR1 SGHTA and CDR2 FQGNSA come from the germline V gene. The J segment lost 2 bases and the V segment lost 7 bases, leaving 13 bases of the junction unmatched. In DNA, the CDR3 is TGTGCCAGCAATCCGGGGGGGCTTTACAGGCCCTACGAGCAGTACTTC. It specifies CASNPGGLYRPYEQYF.

This clonotype has just a few counts. The rearrangement joins TRBV20-1 to TRBJ2-5; D is unresolved. This CDR3 region has 13 residues. Trimming cost V 3 bases and J 1 base, with 9 bases left between them. The germline gives CDR1 DFQATT, CDR2 SNEGSKA (reference sequence). The CDR3 DNA follows: TGCAGTGCTAGTCCGGGCTTCCAAGAGACCCAGTACTTC. Amino acids: CSASPGFQETQYF.

The genes are TRBV9 and TRBJ2-2; D unclear. V lost 4 bases and J 0 bases, leaving 16 bases between the germline ends. The germline gives CDR1 SGDLS, CDR2 YYNGEE. The CDR3 sequence is 17 residues long. The CDR3 bases are TGTGCCAGCAGCCATCCCCGGCAGATTGCGAACACCGGGGAGCTGTTTTTT. It is translated as CASSHPRQIANTGELFF.

This clonotype showed up many times. The chain carries TRBV29-1 and TRBJ2-7; TRBD1 is a possible D gene (6 bases). Germline assignment: CDR1 SQVTM and CDR2 ANQGSEA. Trimming took 0 bases from V and 3 from J, leaving 15 bases between them. The CDR3 contains 15 residues. This CDR3 reads CSVEDLSGASYEQYF. The CDR3 coding sequence is TGCAGCGTTGAAGATCTTTCAGGGGCCAGCTACGAGCAGTACTTC.

This clonotype was seen a handful of times. J is TRBJ1-5 and V is TRBV5-1; TRBD1 matches at 7 bases. CDR3 size: 14 residues. CDR1 is SGHRS, CDR2 YFSETQ, per germline. Losses at the gene ends were 4 bases for V and 3 bases for J; bases not matched to a gene: 4. CDR3 residues: CASSVGTVNQPQHF. As DNA, the CDR3 is TGCGCCAGCAGCGTCGGGACAGTCAATCAGCCCCAGCATTTT.

This clonotype came up many times. The chain recombines TRBV5-1 with TRBJ2-7; D gene ambiguous. The CDR3 spans 14 residues. The V end lost 0 bases, the J end lost 4 bases, and 11 bases lay between the germline ends. Germline V CDR1 and CDR2: SGHRS, YFSETQ. The CDR3 nucleotides read TGCGCCAGCAGCTTGGTTGGTCCGGAATACGAGCAGTACTTC. Translation: CASSLVGPEYEQYF. The whole variable domain, remainder taken from reference TRBV5-1 and TRBJ2-7, is KAGVTQTPRYLIKTRGQQVTLSCSPISGHRSVSWYQQTPGQGLQFLFEYFSETQRNKGNFPGRFSGRQFSNSRSEMNVSTLELGDSALYLCASSLVGPEYEQYFGPGTRLTVT.

Ten or more counts support this clonotype. V gene TRBV7-2 combines with J gene TRBJ2-7; a possible D gene is TRBD1 (5 bases). This CDR3 has 14 amino acids. V dropped 5 bases and J dropped 6 bases, with 17 bases sitting between them. CDR1 SGHTA and CDR2 FQGNSA come from the germline V gene. CDR3 region: CASSRTTGASEQYF. The CDR3 coding sequence is TGTGCCAGCAGCCGGACAACAGGTGCGAGCGAGCAGTACTTC.

The chain recombines TRBV5-1 with TRBJ2-5, with a weak D call TRBD1 (5 bases). The DNA matches TRBJ2-7 better at its end, which makes the J call doubtful. Germline V gene sequence: CDR1 SGHRS, CDR2 YFSETQ. The CDR3 has 13 amino acids. The CDR3 region is CASSLRGENEQYF. CDR3 DNA sequence: TGCGCCAGCAGCTTGAGGGGCGAGAACGAGCAGTACTTC.

This clonotype was seen many times. V is TRBV6-2 or TRBV6-3 and J is TRBJ1-5, with TRBD1 identical over 7 bases. Per germline, CDR1 MNHEY and CDR2 SVGEGT. The J segment lost 0 bases and the V segment lost 6 bases, leaving 8 bases of the junction unmatched. The CDR3 runs 16 residues. The CDR3 coding sequence is TGTGCCAGCAGCAGAGTGACAGGGATTAGCAATCAGCCCCAGCATTTT. Its protein product is CASSRVTGISNQPQHF.

In regard to this clonotype: A much larger clone differs by one base, so this may be a read error. This rearrangement joins TRBV6-2 or TRBV6-3 to TRBJ2-1; D gene ambiguous. The CDR3 spans 17 residues. Germline lookup yields CDR1 MNHEY and CDR2 SVGEGT. CDR3 loop: CASSYDGSSPNYDEQFF. Written as DNA, the CDR3 is TGTGCCAGCAGTTACGATGGTAGTAGCCCTAACTACGATGAGCAGTTCTTC.

At least ten counts were recorded for this clonotype. J is TRBJ1-1 and V is TRBV7-9; maybe TRBD1 (6 bases). CDR1 SEHNR and CDR2 FQNEAQ come from the germline V gene (reference sequence). This CDR3 comprises 14 residues. V lost 5 bases and J lost 6, with 16 bases in between. CDR3 nucleotide sequence: TGTGCCAGCAGCCCGGGGACATTTGAGGCTGAAGCTTTCTTT. This encodes CASSPGTFEAEAFF.

This clonotype was seen only a few times. A much larger clone sits a single nucleotide away, making a read error possible. The chain carries TRBV12-3 or TRBV12-4 and TRBJ2-7; D ambiguous. The V gene lost 2 bases and the J gene lost 5 bases, with 10 bases spanning the gap. The CDR3 length is 13 residues. CDR3: CASSLWSGDEQYF. CDR3 coding DNA: TGTGCCAGCAGTTTATGGTCGGGTGACGAGCAGTACTTC.

Only a few counts were recorded for this clonotype. The chain combines TRBV10-3 with TRBJ2-5; D remains ambiguous. V was pared by 2 bases and J by 3 bases, with 13 bases between. The CDR3 has 15 residues. Germline loops: CDR1 ENHRY, CDR2 SYGVKD. This chain's CDR3 is CAISERSADKETQYF. The CDR3 DNA sequence: TGTGCCATCAGTGAGAGGAGTGCTGATAAAGAGACCCAGTACTTC.

This clonotype has ten or more counts. The gene calls are TRBV29-1 and TRBJ1-6; D is possibly TRBD1 (6 bases). The CDR3 covers 13 residues. Germline CDR1 is SQVTM and CDR2 is ANQGSEA. Between the trimmed V and J ends, which lost 4 bases and 6 bases, there was a span of 10 bases. Here the CDR3 DNA reads TGCAGCGTTGGAGGACAGTCTAATTCACCCCTCCACTTT. Translation gives CSVGGQSNSPLHF.

This clonotype came up many times. The chain couples TRBV2 to TRBJ1-4; D is uncertain. Germline assignment: CDR1 SNHLY and CDR2 FYNNEI. This CDR3 has 17 amino acids. V dropped 1 base and J dropped 5 bases, with 17 bases sitting between them. CDR3 sequence: CASSEVRGSRSNEKLFF. CDR3 nucleotide sequence: TGTGCCAGCAGTGAAGTGAGAGGCTCACGTTCAAATGAAAAACTGTTTTTT.

The rearrangement joins TRBV7-2 to TRBJ2-4, with no clear D. This CDR3 region has 15 residues. Trimming left V 2 bases short and J 0 bases short, with 8 bases between. The germline V gene has CDR1 SGHTA and CDR2 FQGNSA. CDR3 DNA: TGTGCCAGCAGCTTATACGACCTAGCCAAAAACATTCAGTACTTC. Translated, it gives CASSLYDLAKNIQYF.

This clonotype occurred many times. V is TRBV6-2 or TRBV6-3 and J is TRBJ2-3, with D perhaps assigned TRBD1 or TRBD2 (5 bases each). V lost 11 bases and J 2 bases, leaving 23 bases between the germline ends. This CDR3 has 16 amino acids. From germline, CDR1 is MNHEY and CDR2 SVGEGT. In DNA, the CDR3 is TGTGCCGCAAGGATTGGTTCGGGACGGACCACAGATACGCAGTATTTT. Translated: CAARIGSGRTTDTQYF.

The CDR3 coding sequence is TGTGCCAGTTCGAGGGGGGGTGTGAACACTGAAGCTTTCTTT. It encodes CASSRGGVNTEAFF. V and J are TRBV19 and TRBJ1-1; tentative D call: TRBD1 (6 bases). Germline V gives CDR1 LNHDA, CDR2 SQIVND (reference sequence). V shed 8 bases and J shed 0 bases, with 13 bases lying between them. The CDR3 extends over 14 amino acids.

This clonotype was recorded at least ten times. This chain links TRBV5-6 with TRBJ1-5; D unclear. The CDR3 runs 13 residues. Germline V gene lookup returns CDR1 SGHDT and CDR2 YYEEEE. V was shortened by 2 bases and J by 5 bases, with 8 bases between the two germline ends. The CDR3 DNA sequence: TGTGCCAGCAGCTTCGGCGGGGATCAGCCCCAGCATTTT. Its protein product is CASSFGGDQPQHF.

This clonotype was seen at least ten times. This chain connects TRBV6-5 to TRBJ2-1; 7 nucleotides match TRBD2. From germline, CDR1 is MNHEY and CDR2 SVGAGI. The CDR3 loop spans 15 amino acids. J lost 2 bases, V lost 7 bases, and 8 bases had no gene match. The DNA for the CDR3 is TGTGCCAGCACCGCCCCTAGCGGACCCTACAATGAGCAGTTCTTC. This sequence encodes CASTAPSGPYNEQFF.

This clonotype showed up just a few times. V is TRBV6-2 or TRBV6-3 and J is TRBJ2-1; the D gene is possibly TRBD1 (5 bases). Judging by the DNA end, TRBJ2-7 fits better; the J call may be wrong. The CDR3 spans 13 residues. Looked up from germline, CDR1 is MNHEY and CDR2 is SVGEGT. This chain's CDR3 is CASSYGAYNEQYF. The CDR3, as DNA: TGTGCCAGCAGTTACGGGGCTTACAATGAGCAGTACTTC.

This clonotype was counted a few times. A much larger clonotype is one base distant, so this may be a read error. This likely comes from a read error, as the CDR3 has no conserved phenylalanine or tryptophan at its end. This chain connects TRBV6-5 to TRBJ2-1; 7 bases align to TRBD1. Germline V gene sequence: CDR1 MNHEY, CDR2 SVGAGI. There are 16 residues in the CDR3. The junction had 7 bases not matched to a gene; V was cut back by 5 bases and J by 0 bases. Here the CDR3 reads CASSGDRVSSYNEQFV. CDR3 sequence (DNA): TGTGCCAGCAGTGGAGACAGGGTGAGCTCCTACAATGAGCAGTTCGTC.

Ten or more counts support this clonotype. The rearrangement joins TRBV7-9 to TRBJ2-1; TRBD2 is a possible D gene (6 bases). This CDR3 has 12 amino acids. The V and J ends lost 2 bases and 10 bases respectively, with 9 bases between them. Germline CDR1 SEHNR, CDR2 FQNEAQ (reference sequence). The CDR3: CASSLTAGEQFF. Here the CDR3 DNA reads TGTGCCAGCAGCTTAACAGCGGGCGAGCAGTTCTTC. The whole variable domain, remainder taken from reference TRBV7-9 and TRBJ2-1, is DTGVSQNPRHKITKRGQNVTFRCDPISEHNRLYWYRQTLGQGPEFLTYFQNEAQLEKSRLLSDRFSAERPKGSFSTLEIQRTEQGDSAMYLCASSLTAGEQFFGPGTRLTVL.